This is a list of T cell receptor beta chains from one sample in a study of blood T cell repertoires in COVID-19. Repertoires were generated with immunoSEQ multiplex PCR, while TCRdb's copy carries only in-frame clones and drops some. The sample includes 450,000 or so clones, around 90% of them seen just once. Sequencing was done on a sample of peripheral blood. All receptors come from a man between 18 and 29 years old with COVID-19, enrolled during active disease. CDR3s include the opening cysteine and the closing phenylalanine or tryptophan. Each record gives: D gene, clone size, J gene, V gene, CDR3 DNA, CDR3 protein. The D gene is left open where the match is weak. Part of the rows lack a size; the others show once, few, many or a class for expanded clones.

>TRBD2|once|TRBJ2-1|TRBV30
TGTGCCTGGAGGGCGGGAGGGCCGGTCAATGAGCAGTTCTTC
CAWRAGGPVNEQFF
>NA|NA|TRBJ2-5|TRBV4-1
TGCGCCAGCAGCCAAAGATCCTCGGCGGAACAAGAGACCCAGTACTTC
CASSQRSSAEQETQYF
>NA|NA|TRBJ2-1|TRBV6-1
TGTGCCAGCAGTGAAATCTACCCTGGCTACAATGAGCAGTTCTTC
CASSEIYPGYNEQFF
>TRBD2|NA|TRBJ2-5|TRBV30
TGTGCCTGGAGAGCGGGAGTGTATTCGGTACGGGAGACCCAGTACTTC
CAWRAGVYSVRETQYF
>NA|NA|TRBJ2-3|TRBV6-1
TGTGCCAGCAGTGATAGACCACTAGTAGGCACAGATACGCAGTATTTT
CASSDRPLVGTDTQYF
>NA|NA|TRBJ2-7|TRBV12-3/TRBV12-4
TGTGCCAGCAGTCGACAGGCCCACGAGCAGTACTTC
CASSRQAHEQYF
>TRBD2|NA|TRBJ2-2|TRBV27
TGTGCCAGCAGTTTTTGGAGCGGGGGGGATATCGGGGAGCTGTTTTTT
CASSFWSGGDIGELFF
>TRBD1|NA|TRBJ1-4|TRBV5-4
TGTGCCAGCAGCTTGTTTGGGACAGGGGGAGAAAAACTGTTTTTT
CASSLFGTGGEKLFF
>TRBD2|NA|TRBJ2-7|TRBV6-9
TGTGCCAGCAGTTCCGGGACTAGCGGGGGGGATTACGAGCAGTACTTC
CASSSGTSGGDYEQYF
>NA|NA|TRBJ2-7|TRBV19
TGTGCCAGTAGCACGACAGCAGGCTTCTACGAGCAGTACTTC
CASSTTAGFYEQYF
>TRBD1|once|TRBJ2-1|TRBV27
TGTGCCAGCAGTTTAAGGGGACAGGGCGAGTATGAGCAGTTCTTC
CASSLRGQGEYEQFF
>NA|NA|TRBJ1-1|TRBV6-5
TGTGCCAGCAGGAACCACATCGGGGTAGCTTTCTTT
CASRNHIGVAFF
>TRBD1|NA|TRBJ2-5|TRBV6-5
TGTGCCAGCAGTTACGACAGGGGACCGGGAGAGACCCAGTACTTC
CASSYDRGPGETQYF
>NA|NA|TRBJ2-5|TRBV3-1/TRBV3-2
TGTGCCAGCAGCCCCCAATCGGTGACCCAGTACTTC
CASSPQSVTQYF
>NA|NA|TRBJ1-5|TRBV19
TGTGCCAGTAGTTCGGACACTAACAATCAGCCCCAGCATTTT
CASSSDTNNQPQHF
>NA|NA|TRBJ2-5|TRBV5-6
TGTGCCAGCAGCTCCCCTACTGGTTGGAGTAGGGGAGAGACCCAGTACTTC
CASSSPTGWSRGETQYF
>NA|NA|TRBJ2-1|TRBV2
TGTGCCAGCAAGGGGATAGGGTCCTACAATGAGCAGTTCTTC
CASKGIGSYNEQFF
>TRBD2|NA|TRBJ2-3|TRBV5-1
TGCGCCAGCAGCTTTAGCGGGGGTAGCACAGATACGCAGTATTTT
CASSFSGGSTDTQYF
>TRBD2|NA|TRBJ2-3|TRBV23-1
TGCGCCAGCAGTCTGACCGGGACTACTACCTTGCCCCTTGAGGGCACAGATACGCAGTATTTT
CASSLTGTTTLPLEGTDTQYF
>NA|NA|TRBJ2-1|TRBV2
TGTGCCAGCAGTGATGAGGCGGGTACTCACAATGAGCAGTTCTTC
CASSDEAGTHNEQFF
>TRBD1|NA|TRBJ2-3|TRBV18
TGTGCCAGCTCACCACCGTTCGGACAGGGCACAGATACGCAGTATTTT
CASSPPFGQGTDTQYF
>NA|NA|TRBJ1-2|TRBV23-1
TGCGCCATTCCAAGCAGCCGGGACAAGAAATACTATGGCTACACCTTC
CAIPSSRDKKYYGYTF
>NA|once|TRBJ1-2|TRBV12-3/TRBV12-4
TGTGCCAGCAGTACGGACAGTCCCTATGGCTACACCTTC
CASSTDSPYGYTF
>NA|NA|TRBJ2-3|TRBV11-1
TGTGCCAGCAGCTTAGCCGGTGGAGCGCAGAGCACAGATACGCAGTATTTT
CASSLAGGAQSTDTQYF
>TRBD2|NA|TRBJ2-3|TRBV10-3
TGTGCCATCAGTGAGTCGGCCGGGGGGTTCACAGATACGCAGTATTTT
CAISESAGGFTDTQYF
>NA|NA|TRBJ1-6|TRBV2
TGTGCCAGCAGCGTCGAAGCCCCGGACAATGATTCACCCCTCCACTTT
CASSVEAPDNDSPLHF
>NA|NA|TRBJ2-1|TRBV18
TGTGCCAGCTCACCACTAAACACGAATGAGCAGTTCTTC
CASSPLNTNEQFF
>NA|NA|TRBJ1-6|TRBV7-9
TGTGCCAGCAGCTCGGGGGATTCACCCCTCCACTTT
CASSSGDSPLHF
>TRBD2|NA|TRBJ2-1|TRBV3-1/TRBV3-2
TGTGCCAGCAGCCAAGGAAGCGGGGTGTTTCTCGGTGAGCAGTTCTTC
CASSQGSGVFLGEQFF
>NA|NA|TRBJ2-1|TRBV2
TGTGCCAGCAAGACAACCCTACTCAATGAGCAGTTCTTC
CASKTTLLNEQFF
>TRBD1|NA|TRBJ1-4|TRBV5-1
TGCGCCAGCAGCTTGGGGACAGGCCTTTCTAATGAAAAACTGTTTTTT
CASSLGTGLSNEKLFF
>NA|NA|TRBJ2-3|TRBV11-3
TGTGCCAGCAGCTTAGCCCTGGAGACGCAGTATTTT
CASSLALETQYF
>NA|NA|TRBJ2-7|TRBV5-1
TGCGCCAGCAGCTTGGCCCCTAAAGGGGGGGGCAGCAACGAGCAGTACTTC
CASSLAPKGGGSNEQYF
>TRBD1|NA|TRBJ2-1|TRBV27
TGTGCCAGCAGTTGGGGACAGGGATACAATGAGCAGTTCTTC
CASSWGQGYNEQFF
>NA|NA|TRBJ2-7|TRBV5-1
TGCGCCAGCAGCTTGTACGGGTATAGAGACGAGCAGTACTTC
CASSLYGYRDEQYF
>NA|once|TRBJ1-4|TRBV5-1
TGCGCCAGCAGCTTGCTGGGAGGGGGTGAAAAACTGTTTTTT
CASSLLGGGEKLFF
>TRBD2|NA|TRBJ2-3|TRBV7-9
TGTGCCAGCACCTCCCTAGCGGGAGTAGAGGATACGCAGTATTTT
CASTSLAGVEDTQYF
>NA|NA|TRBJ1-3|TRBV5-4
TGTGCCAGCAGCTCCCCCCACTCTGGAAACACCATATATTTT
CASSSPHSGNTIYF
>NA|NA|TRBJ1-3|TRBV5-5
TGTGCCGGCGCGGGGGGATCCCCGTACACCATATATTTT
CAGAGGSPYTIYF
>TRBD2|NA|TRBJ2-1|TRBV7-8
TGTGCCAGCAGCCGCGGACTAGCGGGGGGGTACAATGAGCAGTTCTTC
CASSRGLAGGYNEQFF
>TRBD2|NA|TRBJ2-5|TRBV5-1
TGCGCCAGCAGCTTGTTGCTAGCGGGGGGTCAAGAGACCCAGTACTTC
CASSLLLAGGQETQYF
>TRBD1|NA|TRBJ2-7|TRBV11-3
TGTGCCAGCAGCTTAGGACCGGGACAGGGGACCCACGAGCAGTACTTC
CASSLGPGQGTHEQYF
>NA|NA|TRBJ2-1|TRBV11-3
TGTGCCAGCAGCTTATACAGGAACAATGAGCAGTTCTTC
CASSLYRNNEQFF
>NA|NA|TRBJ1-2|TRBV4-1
TGCGCCAGCAGCCACCGGGGAGACGGCTATGGCTACACCTTC
CASSHRGDGYGYTF
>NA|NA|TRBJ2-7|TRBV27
TGTGCCAGCAGTTTGACGGGACTCTACGAGCAGTACTTC
CASSLTGLYEQYF
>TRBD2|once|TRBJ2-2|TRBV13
TGTGCCAGCTCTAGCGGGAGTGCTACCGGGGAGCTGTTTTTT
CASSSGSATGELFF
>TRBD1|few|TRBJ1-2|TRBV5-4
TGTGCCAGCAGCCAGACAGGGGGAAATGGCTACACCTTC
CASSQTGGNGYTF
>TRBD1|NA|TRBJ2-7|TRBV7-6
TGTGCCAGCAGCTTGGGGCAGGGGGAGATGACCTACGAGCAGTACTTC
CASSLGQGEMTYEQYF
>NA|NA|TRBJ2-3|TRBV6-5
TGTGCCACCACCTCGGCCGGGAGCGGTACAGATACGCAGTATTTT
CATTSAGSGTDTQYF
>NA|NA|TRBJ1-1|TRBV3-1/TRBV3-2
TGTGCCAGTAGAGGAGGAACTGAAGCTTTCTTT
CASRGGTEAFF
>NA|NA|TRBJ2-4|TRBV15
TGTGCCACCAGCAGAGATTCGGGGGGCCAAAACATTCAGTACTTC
CATSRDSGGQNIQYF
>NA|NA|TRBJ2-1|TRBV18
TGTGCCAGCTCACCACCCGTCGATGAGCAGTTCTTC
CASSPPVDEQFF
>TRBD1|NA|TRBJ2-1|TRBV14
TGTGCCAGCAGCCAATCCGGGACAGGGGGCCGGATATTCTGGAATGAGCAGTTCTTC
CASSQSGTGGRIFWNEQFF